The rows below give T cell receptor beta chains drawn from one sample of a study of T cells in Graves' hyperthyroidism and ophthalmopathy. In TCRdb, the multiplex PCR reads were re-called with MiXCR into one record per CDR3 protein. The sample includes around 600,000 distinct CDR3 sequences, around a sixth of them seen just once. Input material: blood. Receptors originate from a woman under 40 with Graves' hyperthyroidism. The CDR3 runs from the conserved cysteine through the conserved F or W. The order of the fields is V gene, J gene, clone size, D gene, CDR3 protein, CDR3 DNA. A D gene is named only where the DNA matches it firmly. Part of the rows lack a size; the others show once, few, many or a class for expanded clones.

v_call: TRBV29-1; j_call: TRBJ2-5; clone_size: many; d_call: TRBD2; cdr3_aa: CSVAGGAGETQYF; cdr3_nt: TGCAGCGTCGCGGGGGGGGCTGGCGAGACCCAGTACTTC
v_call: TRBV10-3; j_call: TRBJ1-4; clone_size: NA; d_call: NA; cdr3_aa: CAISSTTGPANEKLFF; cdr3_nt: TGTGCCATCAGTTCGACTACAGGGCCGGCTAATGAAAAACTGTTTTTT
v_call: TRBV6-2/TRBV6-3; j_call: TRBJ2-1; clone_size: many; d_call: NA; cdr3_aa: CASRPALRDLYNEQFF; cdr3_nt: TGTGCCAGCAGACCTGCGTTGAGGGATCTATACAATGAGCAGTTCTTC
v_call: TRBV7-2; j_call: TRBJ2-1; clone_size: NA; d_call: TRBD2; cdr3_aa: CASNVGGRVDEQFF; cdr3_nt: TGTGCCAGCAATGTCGGCGGGAGGGTCGATGAGCAGTTCTTC
v_call: TRBV6-1; j_call: TRBJ2-7; clone_size: NA; d_call: TRBD2; cdr3_aa: CASKRFSTGTSGYEQYF; cdr3_nt: TGTGCCAGCAAAAGATTTTCAACCGGGACTAGCGGCTACGAGCAGTACTTC
v_call: TRBV6-1; j_call: TRBJ1-6; clone_size: many; d_call: NA; cdr3_aa: CASSERQTPNSPLHF; cdr3_nt: TGTGCCAGCAGTGAGCGACAAACGCCTAATTCACCCCTCCACTTT
v_call: TRBV5-5; j_call: TRBJ2-7; clone_size: few; d_call: NA; cdr3_aa: CASSITSADCEQYF; cdr3_nt: TGTGCCAGCAGCATAACTTCGGCAGACTGCGAGCAGTACTTC
v_call: TRBV12-3/TRBV12-4; j_call: TRBJ2-2; clone_size: many; d_call: NA; cdr3_aa: CASTLFGNRELFF; cdr3_nt: TGTGCCAGCACCTTATTTGGGAACCGGGAGCTGTTTTTT
v_call: TRBV6-2/TRBV6-3; j_call: TRBJ1-4; clone_size: NA; d_call: NA; cdr3_aa: CASSYSSRDEEKLFF; cdr3_nt: TGTGCCAGCAGTTACTCGTCCCGGGACGAGGAAAAACTGTTTTTT
v_call: TRBV25-1; j_call: TRBJ2-5; clone_size: NA; d_call: TRBD1; cdr3_aa: CASSVTGGTATQYF; cdr3_nt: TGTGCCAGCAGTGTTACAGGGGGGACTGCGACCCAGTACTTC
v_call: TRBV15; j_call: TRBJ2-1; clone_size: few; d_call: NA; cdr3_aa: CATSRAGEEWEQFF; cdr3_nt: TGTGCCACCAGCAGAGCGGGAGAGGAGTGGGAGCAGTTCTTC
v_call: TRBV2; j_call: TRBJ2-7; clone_size: NA; d_call: TRBD2; cdr3_aa: CASSDVGFSSGTSYEQYF; cdr3_nt: TGTGCCAGCAGTGATGTGGGTTTTTCTAGCGGGACCTCCTACGAGCAGTACTTC
v_call: TRBV11-2; j_call: TRBJ1-5; clone_size: many; d_call: TRBD1; cdr3_aa: CASSFSDRDSNQPQHF; cdr3_nt: TGTGCCAGCAGCTTTTCGGACAGGGATAGCAATCAGCCCCAGCATTTT
v_call: TRBV20-1; j_call: TRBJ2-4; clone_size: NA; d_call: TRBD2; cdr3_aa: CSAREGLAKNIQYF; cdr3_nt: TGCAGTGCCAGGGAGGGTTTGGCCAAAAACATTCAGTACTTC
v_call: TRBV2; j_call: TRBJ2-3; clone_size: NA; d_call: TRBD2; cdr3_aa: CASSPGTSPGLDTQYF; cdr3_nt: TGTGCCAGCAGCCCCGGGACTAGCCCGGGACTAGATACGCAGTATTTT
v_call: TRBV14; j_call: TRBJ1-2; clone_size: NA; d_call: NA; cdr3_aa: CASSHANTGGYTF; cdr3_nt: TGTGCCAGCAGTCATGCTAACACGGGTGGCTACACCTTC
v_call: TRBV11-2; j_call: TRBJ2-2; clone_size: many; d_call: NA; cdr3_aa: CASSLIGGGPTNTGELFF; cdr3_nt: TGTGCCAGCAGCTTAATCGGTGGGGGACCAACGAACACCGGGGAGCTGTTTTTT
v_call: TRBV7-3; j_call: TRBJ2-3; clone_size: NA; d_call: NA; cdr3_aa: CASSLTTGTDAQYF; cdr3_nt: TGTGCCAGCAGCTTAACAACAGGCACAGATGCGCAGTATTTT
v_call: TRBV7-2; j_call: TRBJ2-7; clone_size: NA; d_call: TRBD2; cdr3_aa: CVSSLTSGSSHEQYF; cdr3_nt: TGTGTCAGCAGCTTGACTAGCGGGAGTAGCCACGAGCAGTACTTC
v_call: TRBV2; j_call: TRBJ2-1; clone_size: many; d_call: TRBD2; cdr3_aa: CASRKTALAGEFF; cdr3_nt: TGTGCCAGCAGGAAAACGGCACTAGCGGGAGAGTTCTTC
v_call: TRBV12-3/TRBV12-4; j_call: TRBJ2-6; clone_size: few; d_call: TRBD2; cdr3_aa: CASRRQPGLAGSSGANVLTF; cdr3_nt: TGTGCCAGCAGGAGGCAGCCGGGACTAGCGGGAAGCTCTGGGGCCAACGTCCTGACTTTC
v_call: TRBV30; j_call: TRBJ1-2; clone_size: many; d_call: NA; cdr3_aa: CAWFRARGYGYTF; cdr3_nt: TGTGCCTGGTTTCGTGCCAGGGGATATGGCTACACCTTC
v_call: TRBV11-1; j_call: TRBJ2-3; clone_size: many; d_call: TRBD2; cdr3_aa: CASSKTSGIETDTQYF; cdr3_nt: TGTGCCAGCAGCAAGACTAGCGGGATCGAGACAGATACGCAGTATTTT
v_call: TRBV6-5; j_call: TRBJ2-1; clone_size: once; d_call: TRBD2; cdr3_aa: CASSYLASGRPEQFF; cdr3_nt: TGTGCCAGCAGTTACTTGGCTAGCGGGAGACCTGAGCAGTTCTTC